The rows below give T cell receptor beta chains drawn from one sample of a study of T cell changes during pregnancy in multiple sclerosis. Profiled with immunoSEQ multiplex PCR; TCRdb holds only in-frame clones, not every one. The sample carries about 56,000 clones, around nine tenths recorded once. The source material was peripheral blood from another person, used as feeder cells. Source of these receptors: a human donor whose cells served as feeder cells for cultures in a pregnancy study. The CDR3 runs from the conserved cysteine through the conserved F or W. A D gene is named only where the DNA matches it firmly. Clone size is shown for a subset of rows, as once, few, many or a class of expanded clone.

J | D | size | V | DNA | CDR3
TRBJ2-7 | TRBD2 | . | TRBV7-3 | TGTGCCAGCAGCTTGGGTGCGGGGGGATTAAACGAGCAGTACTTC | CASSLGAGGLNEQYF
TRBJ1-6 | TRBD1 | once | TRBV27 | TGTGCCAGCAGTCCCCGACAGGGCCAAGGTTATAATTCACCCCTCCACTTT | CASSPRQGQGYNSPLHF
TRBJ2-1 | . | . | TRBV5-1 | TGCGCCAGCACCCTCGGGGGGCGGGAGTATTTTAGTGAGCAGTTCTTC | CASTLGGREYFSEQFF
TRBJ2-2 | TRBD1 | . | TRBV2 | TGTGCCAGCAGCTTCTTTTTACAAGGGGGCGCATCCCCCGGGGAGCTGTTTTTT | CASSFFLQGGASPGELFF
TRBJ1-5 | . | . | TRBV19 | TGTGCCAGTAGTATTAGGGCCGAGTCGCCCCAGCATTTT | CASSIRAESPQHF
TRBJ2-5 | TRBD1 | . | TRBV7-9 | TGTGCCAGCAGCTTGGGGACAGGGTTCTGGGAGACCCAGTACTTC | CASSLGTGFWETQYF
TRBJ1-5 | . | . | TRBV7-9 | TGTGCCAGCAGCTTTGGGTCATCCAATCAGCCCCAGCATTTT | CASSFGSSNQPQHF
TRBJ2-7 | TRBD1 | . | TRBV5-1 | TGCGCCAGCAGCATGGGACAGGGTCCCTACGAGCAGTACTTC | CASSMGQGPYEQYF
TRBJ1-2 | . | . | TRBV2 | TGTGCCAGCAGAGCAGGGAGGGACTATGGCTACACCTTC | CASRAGRDYGYTF
TRBJ2-3 | . | once | TRBV10-3 | TGTGCCATCAAAGGCCTTGCCACAGATACGCAGTATTTT | CAIKGLATDTQYF
TRBJ1-1 | . | . | TRBV7-2 | TGTGCCAGCAGCTTAAACGTTATGTTGGCTTTCTTT | CASSLNVMLAFF
TRBJ1-1 | . | once | TRBV11-2 | TGTGCCAGCAGCCCTACTGTGAACACTGAAGCTTTCTTT | CASSPTVNTEAFF
TRBJ1-5 | . | . | TRBV5-6 | TGTGCCAGCAGCGCCTGGGGGGGTATGTACAATCAGCCCCAGCATTTT | CASSAWGGMYNQPQHF
TRBJ2-7 | TRBD1 | . | TRBV11-2 | TGTGCCAGCAGCTTAATCAGGGGGTCAGGCGAGCAGTACTTC | CASSLIRGSGEQYF
TRBJ2-1 | TRBD2 | . | TRBV11-2 | TGTGCCAGCAGCTTAGGCGGGACTATCGATGAGCAGTTCTTC | CASSLGGTIDEQFF
TRBJ1-3 | . | . | TRBV19 | TGTGCCAGTAGTATTTCATTCGCCAGCTCTGGAAACACCATATATTTT | CASSISFASSGNTIYF
TRBJ2-1 | . | . | TRBV6-5 | TGTGCCAGCAGTTACGTGCGCACCGACAATGAGCAGTTCTTC | CASSYVRTDNEQFF
TRBJ1-2 | TRBD1 | . | TRBV5-1 | TGCGCCAGCAGCTTGGACTCAGGGGGCTACTATGGCTACACCTTC | CASSLDSGGYYGYTF
TRBJ1-1 | . | once | TRBV15 | TGTGCCACCAGCAGAACAGGGCGTACTGAAGCTTTCTTT | CATSRTGRTEAFF
TRBJ2-1 | . | . | TRBV7-6 | TGTGCCAGCAGCTTAGGGCCGGGGGCATCCTACAATGAGCAGTTCTTC | CASSLGPGASYNEQFF
TRBJ2-3 | . | . | TRBV2 | TGTGCCAGCGCCTCCGGGGCCCTGAGCACAGATACGCAGTATTTT | CASASGALSTDTQYF
TRBJ2-1 | . | . | TRBV28 | TGTGCCAGCAGTGGCTACAGGGTATACAATGAGCAGTTCTTC | CASSGYRVYNEQFF
TRBJ2-7 | . | . | TRBV7-6 | TGTGCCAGCAGCTCCTCAGGGGACGAGCAGTACTTC | CASSSSGDEQYF
TRBJ2-4 | . | . | TRBV4-1 | TGCGCCAGCAGCCAAGAGACAGGGAGGATCAAAAACATTCAGTACTTC | CASSQETGRIKNIQYF
TRBJ1-5 | . | . | TRBV28 | TGTGCCAGCAGTTCCTTCCGGAGCATCAATCAGCCCCAGCATTTT | CASSSFRSINQPQHF
TRBJ2-6 | . | . | TRBV7-9 | TGTGCCAGCACCCTCATTATCGACAGCTGGTCTGGGGCCAACGTCCTGACTTTC | CASTLIIDSWSGANVLTF
TRBJ2-7 | . | . | TRBV5-1 | TGCGCCAGCAGCCCGGGGGGAGGGGGCGAGGTTGACGAGCAGTACTTC | CASSPGGGGEVDEQYF